The present TCR beta chain was sequenced within a study of T cell repertoires in cytomegalovirus infection. MiXCR, applied by TCRdb to the reads, yields one record per CDR3 protein. The sample records some 270,000 distinct CDR3 sequences, about a sixth being singletons. Germline V gene sequence: CDR1 LNHDA, CDR2 SQIVND (reference sequence). V lost 7 bases to trimming and J lost 12 bases; unmatched junction nucleotides: 7. The CDR3 runs 12 residues. V usage is TRBV19 and J usage is TRBJ2-1, with 9 positions matching TRBD1. This TCR was sampled from a human donor in good health (CMV status not recorded). Some clones in this sample may be carry-over from other donors' samples. Sequenced sample: CD8+ T cells from PBMCs. This CDR3 is CASNHDRGWQFF. As DNA, the CDR3 is TGTGCCAGTAATCACGACAGGGGGTGGCAGTTCTTC.